This TCR beta chain was identified in a study of blood T cell repertoires in COVID-19. Study summary: Some COVID-19 samples were acute and others convalescent; all came from the United States, Italy and Spain. T cells, B-cell-depleted T cells, or PBMCs provided the cDNA or gDNA that served as material.

Germline CDR1 is SGDLS and CDR2 is YYNGEE. CDR3 length: 16 amino acids. The trim removed 2 bases at V and 1 base at J, leaving 3 bases unmatched. As handled by the study authors: The authors estimated nucleated cell counts from reference gene primer amplification. Sequencing was performed with immunoSEQ multiplex PCR; in TCRdb, only in-frame clones are kept and a portion is missing. That table furnishes V, J and clone size, whereas the DNA furnished D and trimming. The sample yields a few hundred thousand clones, roughly 90% seen once. This sequence originates from a middle-aged man with acute or convalescent COVID-19. The chain is built from TRBV9 and TRBJ2-5, with TRBD1 identical over 12 bases. Input material: peripheral blood. The CDR3: CASSVGTGGSQETQYF. The CDR3 nucleotides are TGTGCCAGCAGCGTCGGGACAGGGGGCTCCCAAGAGACCCAGTACTTC.